This entry features one T cell receptor (beta chain) sequence. Its antigen is currently unknown. The source of the sample is a study of Tregs in tolerant kidney transplant recipients. Study-wide results and limits: The small number of patients limits these findings pending further validation. Nucleotide sequences could not be compared across some patients' samples due to primer changes. Tregs expanded with activated donor B cells seemed most donor-specific.

The protocol was immunoSEQ multiplex PCR, while the TCRdb copy is restricted to in-frame clones and leaves out a portion. The sample comprises 50,000 to 55,000 clones, roughly nine tenths of which are singletons, and roughly 15% rests with the top ten. Related graft donors supplied nonmyeloablative bone marrow transplants, and mixed chimerism was transient. Thawed PBMCs were FACS-sorted into unstimulated CD4+CD25+CD127- regulatory T cells, CD4+CD25- non-regulatory cells, CD4 and CD8 cells. Germline loops: CDR1 SQVTM, CDR2 ANQGSEA. The CDR3 contains 15 residues. V dropped 5 bases and J dropped 0; count of bases not matched to a gene: 6.

Sample: CD8+ T cells from blood (PBMCs), taken 24 months after the transplant. This clonotype was sampled from a human patient who received a combined kidney and bone marrow transplant. T cells may partly derive from the graft donor. The J gene is TRBJ2-1, the V gene TRBV29-1, with 8 bases that match TRBD2. As DNA, the CDR3 is TGCAGCGTTCGTCAGCGGGAGCCCTCCTACAATGAGCAGTTCTTC. It yields the protein CSVRQREPSYNEQFF.